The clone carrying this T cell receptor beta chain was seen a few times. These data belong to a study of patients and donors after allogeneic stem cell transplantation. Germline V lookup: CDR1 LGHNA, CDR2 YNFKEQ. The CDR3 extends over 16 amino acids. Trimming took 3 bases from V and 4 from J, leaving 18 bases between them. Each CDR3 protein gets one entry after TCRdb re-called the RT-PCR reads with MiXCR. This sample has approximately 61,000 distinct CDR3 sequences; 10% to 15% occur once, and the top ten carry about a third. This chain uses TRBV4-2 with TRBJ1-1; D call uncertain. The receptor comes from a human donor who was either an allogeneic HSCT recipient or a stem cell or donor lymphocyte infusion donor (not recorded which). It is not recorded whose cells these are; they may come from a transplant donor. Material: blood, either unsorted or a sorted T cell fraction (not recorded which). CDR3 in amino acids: CASSQPIPLGGTEAFF. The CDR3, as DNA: TGTGCCAGCAGCCAGCCAATTCCTCTCGGTGGCACTGAAGCTTTCTTT.